This record concerns one T cell receptor (beta chain) sequence. This entry is derived from a study of T cell responses to AZD1222 COVID-19 vaccine. Looking at the study overall: Second-dose timings of about 4 or about 12 weeks were pooled.

The V segment lost 4 bases and the J segment 1 base; nucleotides outside the gene matches: 4. The CDR3 consists of 13 residues. Germline V lookup: CDR1 DFQATT, CDR2 SNEGSKA (reference sequence). Sequenced by immunoSEQ multiplex PCR; TCRdb stores in-frame clones only, minus some. The sample has roughly 160,000 clones, approximately 90% seen once. Specimen: peripheral blood, collected on day 0 of AZD1222 vaccination. The chain couples TRBV20-1 to TRBJ2-7; 7 bases are shared with TRBD1. The origin of this receptor is an adult in good health. The CDR3 nucleotides are TGCAGTGCTAATGACAGGGTTTCCTACGAGCAGTACTTC. Translating gives CSANDRVSYEQYF.